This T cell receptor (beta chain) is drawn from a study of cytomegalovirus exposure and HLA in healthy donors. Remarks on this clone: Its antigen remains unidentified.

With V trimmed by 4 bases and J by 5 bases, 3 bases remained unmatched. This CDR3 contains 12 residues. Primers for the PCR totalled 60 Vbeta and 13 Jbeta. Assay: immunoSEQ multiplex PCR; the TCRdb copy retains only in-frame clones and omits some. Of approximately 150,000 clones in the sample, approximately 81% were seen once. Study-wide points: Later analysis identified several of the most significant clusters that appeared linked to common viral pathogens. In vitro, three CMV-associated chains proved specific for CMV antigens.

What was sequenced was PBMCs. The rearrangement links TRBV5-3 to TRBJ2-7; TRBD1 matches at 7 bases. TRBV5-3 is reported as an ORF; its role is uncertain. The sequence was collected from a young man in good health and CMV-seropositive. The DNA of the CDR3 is TGTGCCAGAAGCCCAACAGGGGACGAGCAGTACGTC. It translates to CARSPTGDEQYV.